This passage covers 7 T cell receptor beta chains from one sample sequenced in a study of blood T cell repertoires in COVID-19. TCRdb's table, derived via immunoSEQ multiplex PCR, lists solely in-frame clones and lacks some. Among about 130,000 clones listed, roughly 74% were seen once. Sequencing was performed on peripheral blood. The source is a man aged 60 to 75 with acute or convalescent COVID-19.

This clone was detected a few times. This chain connects TRBV19 to TRBJ1-5; D may be TRBD1 (6 bases). CDR1 is LNHDA, CDR2 SQIVND, per germline (reference sequence). CDR3 length equals 16 residues. V gave up 8 bases and J gave up 0 bases, with 17 bases separating them. CDR3 nucleotides: TGTGCCAGTGCCCAGGACAGTTTGTATAGCAATCAGCCCCAGCATTTT. This sequence encodes CASAQDSLYSNQPQHF.

The chain carries TRBV3-1 (or the pseudogene TRBV3-2) and TRBJ2-1, with 8 positions matching TRBD2. The V segment lost 0 bases and the J segment 6 bases; nucleotides outside the gene matches: 7. The CDR3 contains 16 residues. Germline-derived CDR1 and CDR2 are LGHDT and YNNKEL (reference sequence). The CDR3 coding sequence is TGTGCCAGCAGCCAAGAGTGGGCGGGAGGCCCCAATGAGCAGTTCTTC. Protein: CASSQEWAGGPNEQFF.

This chain uses TRBV4-2 with TRBJ1-5; D gene ambiguous. Trimming took off 0 bases at V and 0 bases at J, with 9 bases between the two ends. The CDR3 sequence is 16 residues long. CDR1 and CDR2 from the germline V gene are LGHNA and YNFKEQ. The CDR3 DNA sequence: TGTGCCAGCAGCCAAGAGGAAGACTATAGCAATCAGCCCCAGCATTTT. Translation gives CASSQEEDYSNQPQHF.

Only a few counts were recorded for this clone. V and J are TRBV11-3 and TRBJ2-7, with D perhaps matching TRBD1 (5 bases). The V and J ends lost 5 bases and 1 base respectively, with 21 bases between them. Germline V CDR1 and CDR2: SGHNT, YENEEA. The CDR3 totals 17 residues. The CDR3 nucleotides read TGTGCCAGCAGCCAATACTCAGGCGGACAAACTTCCTACGAGCAGTACTTC. This gives the protein CASSQYSGGQTSYEQYF. The full variable domain, in which reference TRBV11-3 and TRBJ2-7 provide the parts outside the CDR3, is EAGVVQSPRYKIIEKKQPVAFWCNPISGHNTLYWYLQNLGQGPELLIRYENEEAVDDSQLPKDRFSAERLKGVDSTLKIQPAELGDSAVYLCASSQYSGGQTSYEQYFGPGTRLTVT.

The chain has TRBV19 and TRBJ1-2; D remains ambiguous. The length of the CDR3 is 16 residues. In germline, CDR1 is LNHDA, CDR2 SQIVND (reference sequence). V was shortened by 4 bases and J by 7 bases, with 22 bases between the two germline ends. CDR3 region: CASSNIQSSRVFGYTF. DNA of the CDR3: TGTGCCAGTAGTAATATCCAGTCGTCCCGGGTTTTTGGCTACACCTTC.

This clone has only a few counts. At the DNA level, this CDR3 is encoded by other sequences in the same sample as well. The gene calls are TRBV4-2 and TRBJ1-2; unclear D gene. The CDR3 loop spans 15 amino acids. The V end was cut by 4 bases, the J end by 0 bases, with 12 bases between. CDR1 and CDR2 (germline): LGHNA, YNFKEQ. CDR3: CASSLLSGTNYGYTF. The DNA of the CDR3 is TGTGCCAGCAGCCTCTTAAGCGGAACTAACTATGGCTACACCTTC.

J is TRBJ1-2 and V is TRBV5-6; no clear D. Germline V gene data show CDR1 as SGHDT and CDR2 as YYEEEE. The CDR3 is 13 amino acids. Trimming took 1 base from V and 0 from J, leaving 4 bases between them. The CDR3: CASSLYANYGYTF. CDR3 bases: TGTGCCAGCAGCTTGTATGCTAACTATGGCTACACCTTC.